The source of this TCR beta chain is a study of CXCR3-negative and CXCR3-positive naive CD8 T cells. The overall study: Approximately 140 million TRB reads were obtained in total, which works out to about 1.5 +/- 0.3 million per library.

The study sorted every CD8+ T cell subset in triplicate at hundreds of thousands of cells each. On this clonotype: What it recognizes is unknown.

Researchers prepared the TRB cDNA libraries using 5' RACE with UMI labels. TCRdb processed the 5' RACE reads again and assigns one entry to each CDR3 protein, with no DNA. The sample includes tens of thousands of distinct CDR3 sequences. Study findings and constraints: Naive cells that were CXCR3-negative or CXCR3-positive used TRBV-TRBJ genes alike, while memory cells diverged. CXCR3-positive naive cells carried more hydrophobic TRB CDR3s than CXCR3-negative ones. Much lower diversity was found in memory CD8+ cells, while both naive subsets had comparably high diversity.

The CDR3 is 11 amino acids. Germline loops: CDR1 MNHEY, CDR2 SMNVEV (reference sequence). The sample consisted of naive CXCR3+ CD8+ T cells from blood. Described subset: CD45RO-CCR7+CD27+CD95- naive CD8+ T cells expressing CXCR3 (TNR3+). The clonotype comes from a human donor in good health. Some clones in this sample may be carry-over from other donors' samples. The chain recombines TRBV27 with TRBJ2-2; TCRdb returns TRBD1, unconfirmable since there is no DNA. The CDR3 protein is CASRQGGELFF.